This entry describes one T cell receptor beta chain. The antigen remains unidentified. TCRdb redid the calling of the RT-PCR reads with MiXCR, one entry per CDR3 protein. Of hundreds of thousands of distinct CDR3 sequences listed, approximately 7.6% are singletons. The ends were cut back, 5 bases at V and 8 bases at J, with 15 bases in the middle. CDR1 is SEHNR and CDR2 is FQNEAQ in the germline V gene (reference sequence). The CDR3 consists of 13 residues. These data are taken from a study of response to subunit inactivated influenza vaccine. Findings and caveats of the study: The authors proposed limited new T cell recruitment per seasonal influenza vaccination.

The V gene is TRBV7-9, the J gene TRBJ1-2; TRBD1 is a possible D gene (6 bases). This receptor was identified in a man aged 45 to 75 who received an inactivated influenza vaccine. The sequencing here drew on PBMCs from blood, taken less than 25 months after vaccination. CDR3 loop: CASSPSGQRGYTF. The CDR3 DNA reads TGTGCCAGCAGCCCGTCGGGACAAAGGGGCTACACCTTC.